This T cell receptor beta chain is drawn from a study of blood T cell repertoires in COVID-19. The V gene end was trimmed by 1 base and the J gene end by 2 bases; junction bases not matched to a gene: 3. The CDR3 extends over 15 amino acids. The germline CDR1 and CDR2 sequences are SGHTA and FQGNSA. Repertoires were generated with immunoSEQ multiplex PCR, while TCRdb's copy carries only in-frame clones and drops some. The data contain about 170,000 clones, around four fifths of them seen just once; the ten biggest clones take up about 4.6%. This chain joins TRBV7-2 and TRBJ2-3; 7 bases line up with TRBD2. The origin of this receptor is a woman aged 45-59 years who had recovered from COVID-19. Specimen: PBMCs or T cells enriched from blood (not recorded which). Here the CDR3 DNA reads TGTGCCAGCAGCTTAGGCGGGAGAGACACAGATACGCAGTATTTT. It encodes CASSLGGRDTDTQYF.